The present entry profiles one T cell receptor beta chain with its context. Original data processing: Reference gene primer amplification yielded estimated nucleated cell counts. Repertoires were generated with immunoSEQ multiplex PCR, while TCRdb's copy carries only in-frame clones and drops some. D and trimming were read from the DNA, whereas the V and J calls and clone size are those reported in that table. Of 200,000 to 250,000 clones listed, under 90% are singletons. The sample originates from a study of blood T cell repertoires in COVID-19. Overall study: Acute and convalescent COVID-19 specimens originated in the United States, Italy and Spain. Nucleic acid was either cDNA or gDNA, and it came from T cells, B-cell-depleted T cells, or PBMCs.

Germline V gene data show CDR1 as LGHDT and CDR2 as YNNKEL (reference sequence). Unmatched junction bases numbered 6, after V lost 5 bases and J lost 4 bases. The CDR3 is 14 amino acids. The TCR originated in a woman of 80 years or more with acute or convalescent COVID-19. The sequenced material came from peripheral blood. The chain links TRBV3-1 (or the pseudogene TRBV3-2) to TRBJ1-1, with 8 bases matching TRBD1. Here the CDR3 DNA reads TGTGCCAGCAGCTCCCAGGGGGCTCTCACTGAAGCTTTCTTT. Its translation is CASSSQGALTEAFF.